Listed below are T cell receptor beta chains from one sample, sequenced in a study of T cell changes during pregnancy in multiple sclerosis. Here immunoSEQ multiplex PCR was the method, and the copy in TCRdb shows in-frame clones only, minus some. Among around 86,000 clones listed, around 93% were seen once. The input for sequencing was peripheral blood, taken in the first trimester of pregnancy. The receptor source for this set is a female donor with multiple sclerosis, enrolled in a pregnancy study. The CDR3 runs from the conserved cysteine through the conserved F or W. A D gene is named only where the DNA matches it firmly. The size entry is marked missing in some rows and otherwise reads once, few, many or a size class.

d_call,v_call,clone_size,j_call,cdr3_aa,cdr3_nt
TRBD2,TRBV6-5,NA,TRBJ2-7,CASSTGLAGYEQYF,TGTGCCAGCAGTACAGGGCTAGCGGGCTACGAGCAGTACTTC
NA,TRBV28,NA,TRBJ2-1,CASGGRAYNEQFF,TGTGCCAGCGGAGGGCGGGCCTACAATGAGCAGTTCTTC
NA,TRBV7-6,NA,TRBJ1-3,CASSQMEHRTFSGNTIYF,TGTGCCAGCAGCCAAATGGAACACAGGACCTTCTCTGGAAACACCATATATTTT
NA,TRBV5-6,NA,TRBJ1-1,CASSLKEGLGTEAFF,TGTGCCAGCAGCTTAAAAGAGGGATTGGGCACTGAAGCTTTCTTT
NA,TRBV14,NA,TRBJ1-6,CASSPGLRGLNSPLHF,TGTGCCAGCAGCCCAGGTCTTAGGGGACTTAATTCACCCCTCCACTTT
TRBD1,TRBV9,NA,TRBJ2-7,CASSEDRGSYEQYF,TGTGCCAGCAGCGAAGACAGGGGCTCCTACGAGCAGTACTTC
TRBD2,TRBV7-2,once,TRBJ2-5,CASSFLAGGLETQYF,TGTGCCAGCAGCTTTCTAGCGGGAGGGTTAGAGACCCAGTACTTC
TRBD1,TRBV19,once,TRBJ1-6,CASKGQSNYNSPLHF,TGTGCCAGTAAGGGACAGTCAAATTATAATTCACCCCTCCACTTT
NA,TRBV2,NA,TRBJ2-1,CASSSLAIFYNEQFF,TGTGCCAGCAGCTCCCTTGCGATATTTTACAATGAGCAGTTCTTC
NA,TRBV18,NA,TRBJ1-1,CASSPWSRDLNTEAFF,TGTGCCAGCTCACCATGGTCCCGGGACTTGAACACTGAAGCTTTCTTT
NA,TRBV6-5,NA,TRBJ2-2,CASSSTGVGTGELFF,TGTGCCAGCAGTTCGACGGGGGTGGGGACCGGGGAGCTGTTTTTT
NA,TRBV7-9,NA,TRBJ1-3,CASSLLLGHTIYF,TGTGCCAGCAGCCTCCTCTTGGGCCACACCATATATTTT
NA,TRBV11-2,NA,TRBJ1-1,CASSHFGALNTEAFF,TGTGCCAGCAGTCATTTCGGAGCGTTGAACACTGAAGCTTTCTTT
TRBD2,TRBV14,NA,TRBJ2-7,CASSQVRGGASYEQYF,TGTGCCAGCAGCCAAGTCCGGGGGGGCGCCTCCTACGAGCAGTACTTC
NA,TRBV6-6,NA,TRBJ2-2,CASSYGGGELFF,TGTGCCAGCAGTTACGGCGGCGGGGAGCTGTTTTTT
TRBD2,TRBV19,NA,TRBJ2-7,CASSITPSSSGRTYEQYF,TGTGCCAGTAGTATTACACCGTCTTCTAGCGGGAGGACCTACGAGCAGTACTTC
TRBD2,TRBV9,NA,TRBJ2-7,CASSVAPVVAGVSYEQYF,TGTGCCAGCAGCGTAGCCCCTGTAGTAGCGGGGGTTTCCTACGAGCAGTACTTC
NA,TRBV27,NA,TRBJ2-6,CASSFDNSGANVLTF,TGTGCCAGCTCCTTCGACAACTCTGGGGCCAACGTCCTGACTTTC
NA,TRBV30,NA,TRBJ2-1,CAWSLDSNNEQFF,TGTGCCTGGAGCCTAGACAGCAACAATGAGCAGTTCTTC
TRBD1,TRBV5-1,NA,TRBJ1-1,CASSPQGALEAFF,TGCGCCAGCAGCCCACAGGGGGCTCTGGAAGCTTTCTTT
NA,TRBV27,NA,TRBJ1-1,CASSFTMNTEAFF,TGTGCCAGCAGTTTCACAATGAACACTGAAGCTTTCTTT
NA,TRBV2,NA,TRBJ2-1,CASSGDYPRGNEQFF,TGTGCCAGCAGTGGTGACTATCCCCGGGGGAATGAGCAGTTCTTC
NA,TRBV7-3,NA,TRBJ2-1,CASSPHLGRNNEQFF,TGTGCCAGCAGCCCACATCTGGGCCGCAACAATGAGCAGTTCTTC
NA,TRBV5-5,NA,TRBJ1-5,CASSLEGYGSQPQHF,TGTGCCAGCAGCTTGGAGGGGTATGGTAGTCAGCCCCAGCATTTT
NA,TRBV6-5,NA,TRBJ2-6,CASSYSSPGGANVLTF,TGTGCCAGCAGTTACTCTAGCCCGGGTGGGGCCAACGTCCTGACTTTC
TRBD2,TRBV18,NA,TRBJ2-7,CASSPSSGSLAEQYF,TGTGCCAGCTCACCTTCTAGCGGGAGTTTAGCCGAGCAGTACTTC
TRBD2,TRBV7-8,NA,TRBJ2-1,CASSSTSGGYYNEQFF,TGTGCCAGCAGTTCGACTAGCGGGGGTTACTACAATGAGCAGTTCTTC
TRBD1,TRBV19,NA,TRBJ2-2,CASSSWTGEVTGELFF,TGTGCCAGTAGTTCCTGGACAGGGGAGGTCACCGGGGAGCTGTTTTTT
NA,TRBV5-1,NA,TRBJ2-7,CASSLAPSLSEQYF,TGCGCCAGCAGCTTGGCCCCTTCCCTCAGCGAGCAGTACTTC
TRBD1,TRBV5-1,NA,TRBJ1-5,CASSLRTGGDQPQHF,TGCGCCAGCAGCTTGAGGACAGGGGGCGATCAGCCCCAGCATTTT
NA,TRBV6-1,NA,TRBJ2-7,CASSPTDGSSYEQYF,TGTGCCAGCAGTCCAACGGACGGGAGCTCCTACGAGCAGTACTTC
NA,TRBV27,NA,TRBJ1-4,CASIPGFSATNEKLFF,TGTGCCAGTATCCCAGGGTTTTCGGCAACTAATGAAAAACTGTTTTTT